This is a list of T cell receptor beta chains from one sample in a study of blood T cell repertoires in COVID-19. Method: immunoSEQ multiplex PCR; TCRdb's copy keeps in-frame clones and lacks some. The sample contains some 75,000 clones, approximately 90% of which appear only once. The sequencing input was peripheral blood. These receptors were taken from a man aged 65 to 79 with active or convalescent COVID-19. CDR3s include the opening cysteine and the closing phenylalanine or tryptophan. D genes are given only for firm matches. Size is omitted from some rows. Given values are once, few, many or a class for expanded clones.

size	V	J	D	length	DNA	CDR3
.	TRBV19	TRBJ1-5	.	13	TGTGCCACCTCAGGCTCCAGGGATCAGCCCCAGCATTTT	CATSGSRDQPQHF
.	TRBV10-3	TRBJ1-2	.	13	TGTGCCATCAGCCTTGGGGAGAGCTATGGCTACACCTTC	CAISLGESYGYTF
.	TRBV5-1	TRBJ2-3	TRBD1	14	TGCGCCAGCAGAAAGACAGGGGGCGTAGATACGCAGTATTTT	CASRKTGGVDTQYF
.	TRBV5-4	TRBJ2-3	TRBD2	15	TGTGCCAGCAGCTCGATTGCGGGAGATGTGAATACGCAGTATTTT	CASSSIAGDVNTQYF
.	TRBV5-1	TRBJ2-2	.	15	TGCGCCAGCAGCTGGGAAACGCAGGGATACGGGGAGCTGTTTTTT	CASSWETQGYGELFF
once	TRBV28	TRBJ2-7	.	12	TGTGCCAGCAGTTCGGGCTCCTACGAGCAGTACTTC	CASSSGSYEQYF
.	TRBV29-1	TRBJ2-3	TRBD1	14	TGCAGCGTTGACTTACAGGGGGGCACAGATACGCAGTATTTT	CSVDLQGGTDTQYF
.	TRBV27	TRBJ1-5	.	14	TGTGCCAGCAGTTTGTCACAGGGTTGGCAGCCCCAGCATTTT	CASSLSQGWQPQHF
.	TRBV5-1	TRBJ2-1	.	14	TGCGCCTCAGCCGAGCGGGCGACTACGAATGAGCAGTTCTTC	CASAERATTNEQFF
.	TRBV5-1	TRBJ2-7	TRBD1	15	TGCGCCAGCAGCCCTCGGACAGGGAGGTCCTACGAGCAGTACTTC	CASSPRTGRSYEQYF
few	TRBV6-6	TRBJ2-2	TRBD2	16	TGTGCCAGCAGTGGCCGGACTAGCTTTATCCCCGGGGAGCTGTTTTTT	CASSGRTSFIPGELFF
.	TRBV6-5	TRBJ1-1	.	16	TGTGCCAGCAGTTCCCTCGGGTTCTTCATGAACACTGAAGCTTTCTTT	CASSSLGFFMNTEAFF
.	TRBV3-1/TRBV3-2	TRBJ1-3	.	14	TGTGCCAGCAGCCTCGGGAGTGACAGAAACACCATATATTTT	CASSLGSDRNTIYF
few	TRBV7-3	TRBJ1-1	TRBD1	13	TGTGCCAGCAGCTCAATTGGACAGGAAGAAGCTTTCTTT	CASSSIGQEEAFF
.	TRBV18	TRBJ1-1	.	15	TGTGCCAGCTCACCACCGTACGGGAGGAACACTGAAGCTTTCTTT	CASSPPYGRNTEAFF
.	TRBV5-5	TRBJ2-6	TRBD1	16	TGTGCCAGCAGCCTACTGACAGGGTTTGGGGCCAACGTCCTGACTTTC	CASSLLTGFGANVLTF
.	TRBV20-1	TRBJ2-1	.	11	TGCAGTGTGGCCCTTATCAATGAGCAGTTCTTC	CSVALINEQFF
.	TRBV2	TRBJ2-6	.	15	TGTGCCAGCAGAGGACTCCGCTCTGGGGCCAACGTCCTGACTTTC	CASRGLRSGANVLTF
.	TRBV5-8	TRBJ2-7	TRBD2	15	TGTGCCAGCAGTTCGACTAGCGGGTCTTCCTACGAGCAGTACTTC	CASSSTSGSSYEQYF
.	TRBV28	TRBJ2-4	.	15	TGTGCCAGCAGTCAAGCGGAAACAGCCAAAAACATTCAGTACTTC	CASSQAETAKNIQYF
.	TRBV6-5	TRBJ1-5	.	15	TGTGCCAGCAGTTACTCGAGGGGGGGACATCAGCCCCAGCATTTT	CASSYSRGGHQPQHF
.	TRBV15	TRBJ1-2	TRBD1	16	TGTGCCACCAGCAGAGATTTCCGGGACAGTAACTATGGCTACACCTTC	CATSRDFRDSNYGYTF
.	TRBV3-1/TRBV3-2	TRBJ2-5	.	15	TGTGCCAGCAGCCGGGGAAGGCTAGCGACGGAGACCCAGTACTTC	CASSRGRLATETQYF
.	TRBV7-9	TRBJ2-1	.	13	TGTGCCAGCAGCTTATCCGGGAACAATGAGCAGTTCTTC	CASSLSGNNEQFF
.	TRBV3-1/TRBV3-2	TRBJ2-5	TRBD2	15	TGTGCCAGCAGCCAAGGGGGGGGAGCCCCGAGGACCCAGTACTTC	CASSQGGGAPRTQYF
.	TRBV29-1	TRBJ2-4	.	15	TGCAGCGTTGAAGATCCGCCAGGGGCCAAAAACATTCAGTACTTC	CSVEDPPGAKNIQYF